A selection of T cell receptor beta chains follows, all from one sample in a study of T-cell reconstitution after alpha-beta-depleted transplantation in children. TCRdb re-analysed the PCR reads in MiXCR, keeping a single row per CDR3 protein. The repertoire consists of about 72,000 distinct CDR3 sequences, with more than 5.5% occurring once and the leading ten covering approximately 2.4%. This specimen consisted of PBMCs from the stem cell graft donor, obtained from the stem cell graft. These receptors were collected from a human donor who donated a stem cell graft to a child with acute lymphoblastic leukemia. The CDR3 runs from the conserved cysteine through the conserved F or W. D genes are given only for firm matches. Only part of the rows carry a size: once, few, many, or a class if the clone is expanded.

j_call d_call v_call clone_size cdr3_aa cdr3_nt
TRBJ2-1 NA TRBV24-1 NA CATSDRLDEQFF TGTGCCACCAGTGATCGCCTGGATGAGCAGTTCTTC
TRBJ2-7 TRBD1 TRBV7-9 many CASSLGPGQGYEQYF TGTGCCAGCAGCCTAGGACCGGGACAGGGGTACGAGCAGTACTTC
TRBJ2-2 NA TRBV24-1 many CATSHPGYGTGELFF TGTGCCACCAGTCATCCGGGGTATGGGACCGGGGAGCTGTTTTTT
TRBJ1-1 NA TRBV3-1 many CASSLTMGGTEAFF TGTGCCAGCAGCCTCACTATGGGGGGTACTGAAGCTTTCTTT
TRBJ1-1 TRBD1 TRBV10-3 many CAISESRDRGGAFF TGTGCCATCAGTGAGTCCCGGGACAGGGGGGGTGCTTTCTTT
TRBJ1-1 TRBD1 TRBV18 many CASSPSTGVNTEAFF TGTGCCAGCTCACCATCAACAGGGGTAAACACTGAAGCTTTCTTT
TRBJ2-1 TRBD1 TRBV6-1 NA CASMTGAGVGGEQFF TGTGCCAGCATGACAGGGGCAGGGGTGGGAGGTGAGCAGTTCTTC
TRBJ2-1 TRBD2 TRBV12-3/TRBV12-4 NA CASRVQGSGGAGEQFF TGTGCCAGCAGGGTCCAGGGTAGCGGGGGGGCCGGTGAGCAGTTCTTC
TRBJ1-3 NA TRBV5-4 NA CASSDDNSGNTIYF TGTGCCAGCAGCGACGACAACTCTGGAAACACCATATATTTT
TRBJ1-5 TRBD1 TRBV6-2/TRBV6-3 NA CASSSTGAHRQPQHF TGTGCCAGCAGCTCGACAGGGGCGCATAGGCAGCCCCAGCATTTT
TRBJ2-3 NA TRBV7-9 many CASSSVQGGTDTQYF TGTGCCAGCAGCTCGGTTCAAGGAGGGACAGATACGCAGTATTTT